The clone carrying this T cell receptor beta chain was counted at least ten times. What it binds is not known. The entry originates in a study of regulatory T cells in long-lasting Graves disease. Notes on the study in general: Patients with persistent disease shared fewer than 3,500 public clonotypes, outpacing the approximately 870 shared by new patients. Favored usage of TRBV28, TRBJ1-2 and TRBJ2-5 was recorded in persistent disease.

Germline loops: CDR1 MDHEN, CDR2 SYDVKM. The CDR3 extends over 12 amino acids. The V and J ends lost 2 bases and 10 bases respectively, with 6 bases between them. Time point of the sample: persistent/refractory GD, antithyroid drugs over 5 years with positive TRAb. The TCR library was made from RNA that had been extracted from PBMCs in TRIzol. Relying on iRepertoire HTBI primers and Arm-PCR of CDR3 regions, the team built TCR beta libraries. Original analysis: Segment identification across samples yielded roughly 62 TRBV and roughly 14 TRBJ segments. TCRdb reprocessed the multiplex PCR reads with MiXCR, giving one entry per CDR3 protein. The V and J calls come from TCRdb's annotation, not from the publication. The repertoire has 700,000 or so distinct CDR3 sequences, roughly 30% of them found once; the top ten carry roughly 41%.

This receptor was identified in a female donor with Graves disease. V and J are TRBV28 and TRBJ1-6, with D unclear. The sample consisted of peripheral blood mononuclear cells (PBMCs), taken when the disease was refractory, from a patient treated with antithyroid drugs. The CDR3 sequence is CASSLRRSPLHF. CDR3 coding DNA: TGTGCCAGCAGTTTAAGGAGGTCACCCCTCCACTTT.